The 9 T cell receptor beta chains reported below all come from one sample, sequenced in a study of blood T cells in healthy people across ages. For the second PCR, which ran for about 7 to 12 cycles, a sample-barcoded 5' primer and a J-beta primer mix were used. TCRdb itself ran the 5' RACE reads through MiXCR, one entry per CDR3 protein. This sample has roughly 2 million distinct CDR3 sequences, with about 50% found just once. Material for sequencing was blood. The receptors were sampled from a woman between 40 and 55 years old in good health.

The V gene is TRBV2, the J gene TRBJ1-5; 10 nucleotides line up with TRBD1. This CDR3 is 15 amino acids long. Germline loops: CDR1 SNHLY, CDR2 FYNNEI. J gave up 1 base and V 6 bases, and 3 bases lay outside the gene matches. This chain's CDR3 is CASRDRGLSNQPQHF. The CDR3 DNA follows: TGTGCCAGCAGGGACAGGGGGTTGAGCAATCAGCCCCAGCATTTT.

This clonotype was observed a handful of times. The chain has TRBV6-5 and TRBJ2-1, with D unresolved. CDR3 length equals 16 residues. Germline V gives CDR1 MNHEY, CDR2 SVGAGI. Trimming stripped 1 base from V and 0 bases from J, with 10 bases between. The CDR3 sequence is CASSYYSLDSYNEQFF. The CDR3 DNA reads as TGTGCCAGCAGTTACTACAGTCTCGACTCCTACAATGAGCAGTTCTTC.

V gene TRBV6-1 combines with J gene TRBJ1-1, with D maybe TRBD1 (5 bases). CDR1 is MNHNS and CDR2 is SASEGT in the germline V gene. The CDR3 has 13 residues. V lost 4 bases and J lost 4, with 10 bases in between. The CDR3 sequence is CASSAAGGTEAFF. CDR3 nucleotide sequence: TGTGCCAGCAGTGCTGCGGGGGGCACTGAAGCTTTCTTT.

This clonotype was observed a few times. The genes are TRBV28 and TRBJ2-7; D remains unclear. Germline loops: CDR1 MDHEN, CDR2 SYDVKM. V lost 6 bases and J lost 3, with 15 bases in between. This CDR3 comprises 14 residues. This chain's CDR3 is CASRADTVFYEQYF. The CDR3 DNA follows: TGTGCCAGCAGAGCCGACACAGTATTCTACGAGCAGTACTTC.

The chain recombines TRBV4-2 with TRBJ1-6; D is possibly TRBD1 (5 bases). Germline lookup yields CDR1 LGHNA and CDR2 YNFKEQ. V gave up 1 base and J gave up 3 bases, with 10 bases separating them. The CDR3 consists of 16 residues. The CDR3 loop is CASSQGDGIYNSPLHF. In DNA form, the CDR3 reads TGTGCCAGCAGCCAAGGGGACGGCATCTATAATTCACCCCTCCACTTT.

The gene calls are TRBV27 and TRBJ2-3; possibly TRBD2 for D (6 bases). Germline V gene lookup returns CDR1 MNHEY and CDR2 SMNVEV (reference sequence). The CDR3 loop spans 15 amino acids. The ends were cut back, 5 bases at V and 5 bases at J, with 17 bases in the middle. Written as DNA, the CDR3 is TGTGCCAGCAGTACCCGGAGACTAGAGAGAGATACGCAGTATTTT. This translates into CASSTRRLERDTQYF.

The count of this clonotype is one. The chain has TRBV7-2 and TRBJ2-1; tentatively, D is TRBD2 (6 bases). The V end was cut by 1 base, the J end by 2 bases, with 12 bases between. The CDR3 is made up of 16 amino acids. Germline lookup yields CDR1 SGHTA and CDR2 FQGNSA. In DNA, the CDR3 is TGTGCCAGCAGCTTAGTGAAGGGACTGGCCTACAATGAGCAGTTCTTC. The encoded protein is CASSLVKGLAYNEQFF. Full variable domain (rest looked up from reference TRBV7-2 and TRBJ2-1): GAGVSQSPSNKVTEKGKDVELRCDPISGHTALYWYRQSLGQGLEFLIYFQGNSAPDKSGLPSDRFSAERTGGSVSTLTIQRTQQEDSAVYLCASSLVKGLAYNEQFFGPGTRLTVL.

This clonotype was observed a few times. The CDR3 DNA follows: TGTGCCAGCAGCTTGGACGCGGGCCGAGAGGAGACCCAGTACTTC. It yields the protein CASSLDAGREETQYF. This chain connects TRBV5-6 to TRBJ2-5, with D perhaps TRBD2 (5 bases). The CDR3 runs to 15 residues. Germline V gene sequence: CDR1 SGHDT, CDR2 YYEEEE. The V gene lost 0 bases and the J gene lost 5 bases, with 14 bases spanning the gap.

This clonotype appeared a single time. This sequence joins TRBV6-1 and TRBJ2-7, with D unclear. The CDR3 is 13 amino acids. Germline V gives CDR1 MNHNS, CDR2 SASEGT. With 2 bases removed from V and 6 bases from J, the gap between germline ends came to 11 bases. This CDR3 is CASSEKPVTEQYF. CDR3 DNA sequence: TGTGCCAGCAGTGAAAAGCCAGTCACCGAGCAGTACTTC.